Shown below are 30 T cell receptor beta chains from a single sample sequenced in a study of cytomegalovirus exposure and HLA in healthy donors. In the PCR, 60 Vbeta and 13 Jbeta primers were used. TCRdb's copy holds only in-frame clones and misses some; the assay was immunoSEQ multiplex PCR. This sample has 30,000 to 35,000 clones, with 75% to 85% found just once. The sample was PBMCs. The source is a male donor in good health and CMV-seronegative.

This clone was counted a few times. This chain connects TRBV28 to TRBJ2-7, with TRBD2 identical over 11 bases. CDR1 and CDR2 (germline): MDHEN, SYDVKM. Trimming removed 4 bases from V and 6 bases from J; junction bases left unmatched: 5. The CDR3 contains 14 residues. The DNA of the CDR3 is TGTGCCAGCAGTTCACCGGGACTAGCGGCCGAGCAGTACTTC. This gives the protein CASSSPGLAAEQYF. The entire variable domain, with the rest obtained from reference TRBV28 and TRBJ2-7, is as follows: DVKVTQSSRYLVKRTGEKVFLECVQDMDHENMFWYRQDPGLGLRLIYFSYDVKMKEKGDIPEGYSVSREKKERFSLILESASTNQTSMYLCASSSPGLAAEQYFGPGTRLTVT.

This clone was seen just once. This sequence joins TRBV10-3 and TRBJ1-5; unclear D gene. The CDR3 length is 15 residues. The germline gives CDR1 ENHRY, CDR2 SYGVKD. Trimming cost V 3 bases and J 0 bases, with 9 bases left between them. Written as DNA, the CDR3 is TGTGCCATCAGTGATCGAGAGGCTAGCAATCAGCCCCAGCATTTT. Translated, it gives CAISDREASNQPQHF.

The chain couples TRBV9 to TRBJ2-1; maybe TRBD1 (5 bases). This CDR3 is 16 amino acids long. The V end lost 0 bases, the J end lost 6 bases, and 16 bases lay between the germline ends. Looked up from germline, CDR1 is SGDLS and CDR2 is YYNGEE. Written as DNA, the CDR3 is TGTGCCAGCAGCGTAGGGGGCGTAGTGGGGTCCAATGAGCAGTTCTTC. It is translated as CASSVGGVVGSNEQFF.

This clone was seen a few times. This chain uses TRBV7-9 with TRBJ2-7; 10 bases agree with TRBD1. After removal of 1 base from V and 5 bases from J, the junction contained 5 bases not matched to a gene. The CDR3 sequence is 15 residues long. Germline CDR1 reads SEHNR; CDR2 reads FQNEAQ (reference sequence). The CDR3: CASSLVGTGAHEQYF. The CDR3 DNA follows: TGTGCCAGCAGCTTAGTGGGGACAGGGGCCCACGAGCAGTACTTC.

This clone was observed a handful of times. The J gene is TRBJ2-2, the V gene TRBV15; perhaps TRBD2 as D (7 bases). This CDR3 comprises 17 residues. V was shortened by 5 bases and J by 7 bases, with 23 bases between the two germline ends. Germline CDR1 LNHNV, CDR2 YYDKDF (reference sequence). The DNA for the CDR3 is TGTGCCACCAGCGCCCACCGGGGGGCGGGAGTTGGCGGGGAGCTGTTTTTT. Amino acid sequence: CATSAHRGAGVGGELFF.

The CDR3 DNA sequence: TGTGCCAGCAGTCCGGGACAACAAGAGACCCAGTACTTC. This sequence encodes CASSPGQQETQYF. This chain joins TRBV6-1 and TRBJ2-5; D is possibly TRBD1 (6 bases). CDR3 length: 13 residues. CDR1 is MNHNS, CDR2 SASEGT, per germline. V was pared by 5 bases and J by 2 bases, with 9 bases between.

This chain connects TRBV9 to TRBJ2-3; 13 bases map to TRBD2. The CDR3 is made up of 14 amino acids. The V segment lost 5 bases and the J segment 5 bases; nucleotides outside the gene matches: 2. Looked up from germline, CDR1 is SGDLS and CDR2 is YYNGEE. The CDR3 loop reads CASSTSGRGDTQYF. Here the CDR3 DNA reads TGTGCCAGCAGTACTAGCGGGAGGGGAGATACGCAGTATTTT.

This clone was detected only once. The chain employs TRBV9 and TRBJ2-2; 7 bases align to TRBD1. CDR1 SGDLS and CDR2 YYNGEE come from the germline V gene. The CDR3 runs 17 residues. V lost 2 bases, J lost 0 bases, and 7 bases stayed unmatched. CDR3 amino acids: CASSVGPGTANTGELFF. Here the CDR3 DNA reads TGTGCCAGCAGCGTTGGCCCCGGGACAGCGAACACCGGGGAGCTGTTTTTT.

The J gene is TRBJ2-3, the V gene TRBV4-2, with 10 bases identical to TRBD2. This CDR3 is built from 17 residues. With V trimmed by 2 bases and J by 3 bases, 8 bases remained unmatched. CDR1 LGHNA and CDR2 YNFKEQ come from the germline V gene. CDR3 loop: CASSQLIAGGGTDTQYF. As DNA, the CDR3 is TGTGCCAGCAGCCAACTCATAGCGGGAGGAGGGACAGATACGCAGTATTTT.

The chain couples TRBV7-9 to TRBJ2-1; 9 bases agree with TRBD2. Germline CDR1 SEHNR, CDR2 FQNEAQ (reference sequence). The CDR3 has 15 amino acids. V was pared by 5 bases and J by 9 bases, with 11 bases of the junction left unmatched. DNA of the CDR3: TGTGCCAGCAGCCACTTAGCGGGAGAGGTGGGTGAGCAGTTCTTC. Translating it yields CASSHLAGEVGEQFF.

This sequence joins TRBV5-8 and TRBJ2-3, with 8 bases matching TRBD2. The CDR3 consists of 16 residues. From germline, CDR1 is SGHTS and CDR2 YDEGEE. J gave up 2 bases and V 3 bases, and 8 bases lay outside the gene matches. CDR3 in amino acids: CASSWVAGINTDTQYF. CDR3 DNA sequence: TGTGCCAGCAGCTGGGTAGCGGGGATTAACACAGATACGCAGTATTTT.

The rearrangement joins TRBV7-6 to TRBJ1-2; 11 positions agree with TRBD1. This CDR3 spans 14 amino acids. Looked up from germline, CDR1 is SGHVS and CDR2 is FNYEAQ. V dropped 2 bases and J dropped 6; count of bases not matched to a gene: 2. CDR3 DNA sequence: TGTGCCAGCAGCTTAACGGGACAGGGGGATGGCTACACCTTC. Translation gives CASSLTGQGDGYTF. Based on the CDR3 plus reference TRBV7-6 and TRBJ1-2, the full variable domain is GAGVSQSPRYKVTKRGQDVALRCDPISGHVSLYWYRQALGQGPEFLTYFNYEAQQDKSGLPNDRFSAERPEGSISTLTIQRTEQRDSAMYRCASSLTGQGDGYTFGSGTRLTVV.

V is TRBV11-3 and J is TRBJ1-2; TRBD1 matches 8 bases. The length of the CDR3 is 16 residues. Germline V gives CDR1 SGHNT, CDR2 YENEEA. V trimming: 0 bases; J trimming: 5 bases; junction bases outside the gene matches: 8. The CDR3 nucleotides read TGTGCCAGCAGCTTAGAGGCAGGGGGCCTTAGTTATGGCTACACCTTC. Translated: CASSLEAGGLSYGYTF.

V and J are TRBV11-3 and TRBJ2-3, with a weak D call TRBD2 (7 bases). Germline V gives CDR1 SGHNT, CDR2 YENEEA. Trimming pared 5 bases from V and 5 bases from J, leaving 20 bases between. The CDR3 is made up of 16 amino acids. The CDR3 DNA reads as TGTGCCAGCAGCCCCGGAACGTTGGGGGGGCTAGATACGCAGTATTTT. Protein: CASSPGTLGGLDTQYF.

Turning to this clone: A junction boundary mismatches the germline segment, possibly from a read error. V is TRBV7-7 and J is TRBJ2-5; D perhaps matches TRBD2 (5 bases). Per the germline V gene, CDR1 is SSHAT and CDR2 is FNYEAQ (reference sequence). The CDR3 covers 14 residues. The CDR3 DNA follows: TGTGCTAGCAGCTTAACGGGGTACCAAGAGACCCAGTACTTC. Its protein is CASSLTGYQETQYF.

The genes are TRBV30 and TRBJ1-4; 7 positions agree with TRBD1. V gave up 1 base and J gave up 8 bases; unmatched junction bases: 10. Germline values: CDR1 GTSNPN, CDR2 SVGIG (reference sequence). The length of the CDR3 is 15 residues. In DNA form, the CDR3 reads TGTGCCTGGAGTGGGGGTAGGGGGCTCTACGAAAAACTGTTTTTT. Translated: CAWSGGRGLYEKLFF.

The rearrangement links TRBV6-5 to TRBJ2-5; D is perhaps TRBD2 (6 bases). The CDR3 extends over 12 amino acids. Germline CDR1 MNHEY, CDR2 SVGAGI. The V end was cut by 7 bases, the J end by 5 bases, with 11 bases between. CDR3 residues: CASTGVGETQYF. Written as DNA, the CDR3 is TGTGCCAGCACGGGGGTTGGGGAGACCCAGTACTTC.

The chain couples TRBV7-6 to TRBJ2-5; D is perhaps TRBD2 (6 bases). V was trimmed by 5 bases and J by 2 bases, leaving 15 bases between them. CDR1 is SGHVS and CDR2 is FNYEAQ in the germline V gene. The CDR3 consists of 15 residues. The CDR3 here is CASSEGTYAQETQYF. As DNA, the CDR3 is TGTGCCAGCAGCGAAGGGACTTACGCACAAGAGACCCAGTACTTC. The whole variable domain, filled in from reference TRBV7-6 and TRBJ2-5, reads GAGVSQSPRYKVTKRGQDVALRCDPISGHVSLYWYRQALGQGPEFLTYFNYEAQQDKSGLPNDRFSAERPEGSISTLTIQRTEQRDSAMYRCASSEGTYAQETQYFGPGTRLLVL.

The V and J genes are TRBV5-6 and TRBJ2-7; no definite D call. Germline V gene sequence: CDR1 SGHDT, CDR2 YYEEEE. The V and J ends lost 3 bases and 2 bases respectively, with 12 bases between them. The CDR3 is 14 amino acids. This chain's CDR3 is CASSSPGEAYEQYF. CDR3 nucleotide sequence: TGTGCCAGCAGCTCCCCGGGTGAAGCCTACGAGCAGTACTTC.

The gene calls are TRBV9 and TRBJ2-4; the D gene is possibly TRBD2 (7 bases). V was cut by 4 bases and J by 10 bases, with 21 bases left in between. The CDR3 covers 15 residues. CDR1 and CDR2 (germline): SGDLS, YYNGEE. CDR3 residues: CASSPEGGGGWIQYF. In DNA form, the CDR3 reads TGTGCCAGCAGCCCCGAGGGGGGCGGGGGATGGATTCAGTACTTC.

The chain is built from TRBV10-3 and TRBJ1-1; D is ambiguous. This CDR3 has 14 residues. Germline loops: CDR1 ENHRY, CDR2 SYGVKD. The CDR3 region is CDEPQCPMNTEAFF. As DNA, the CDR3 is TGTGATGAACCACAGTGCCCCATGAACACTGAAGCTTTCTTT.

The chain joins TRBV19 to TRBJ1-2; D is perhaps TRBD1 (6 bases). This CDR3 is built from 13 residues. V dropped 3 bases and J dropped 6 bases, with 11 bases sitting between them. Germline-derived CDR1 and CDR2 are LNHDA and SQIVND (reference sequence). This CDR3 reads CASSITGRDGYTF. CDR3 nucleotide sequence: TGTGCCAGTAGTATTACAGGGAGGGATGGCTACACCTTC. The whole variable domain, remainder taken from reference TRBV19 and TRBJ1-2, is DGGITQSPKYLFRKEGQNVTLSCEQNLNHDAMYWYRQDPGQGLRLIYYSQIVNDFQKGDIAEGYSVSREKKESFPLTVTSAQKNPTAFYLCASSITGRDGYTFGSGTRLTVV.

Here the CDR3 reads CASSSLDRDGYTF. The CDR3 DNA is TGTGCCAGTAGTTCTCTGGACAGGGATGGCTACACCTTC. The genes are TRBV19 and TRBJ1-2, with TRBD1 identical over 8 bases. After removal of 5 bases from V and 6 bases from J, the junction contained 5 bases not matched to a gene. The CDR3 is 13 residues long. Germline lookup yields CDR1 LNHDA and CDR2 SQIVND (reference sequence).

The chain joins TRBV29-1 to TRBJ2-3, with D unclear. The CDR3 is 12 residues long. From germline, CDR1 is SQVTM and CDR2 ANQGSEA. V was trimmed by 1 base and J by 4 bases, leaving 6 bases between them. The CDR3 here is CSVEGEADTQYF. The CDR3 region has the DNA TGCAGCGTTGAAGGAGAGGCAGATACGCAGTATTTT.

This chain connects TRBV7-9 to TRBJ2-7; the D gene is possibly TRBD2 (5 bases). The V and J ends lost 3 bases and 6 bases respectively, with 6 bases between them. The CDR3 has 11 residues. In germline, CDR1 is SEHNR, CDR2 FQNEAQ (reference sequence). The CDR3 reads CASSFEGEQYF. In DNA, the CDR3 is TGTGCCAGCAGCTTCGAGGGCGAGCAGTACTTC.

The chain employs TRBV29-1 and TRBJ2-1; maybe TRBD1 (5 bases). There are 17 residues in the CDR3. V was trimmed by 7 bases and J by 0 bases, leaving 22 bases between them. From germline, CDR1 is SQVTM and CDR2 ANQGSEA. The CDR3 nucleotides are TGCAGCGCGGTGAGCAGGGCAGGGCAAAGCTCCTACAATGAGCAGTTCTTC. Amino acid sequence: CSAVSRAGQSSYNEQFF.

The DNA of the CDR3 is TGTGCCAGCAGTGAGGGCTCCTATGGCTACACCTTC. Amino acid sequence: CASSEGSYGYTF. The J gene is TRBJ1-2, the V gene TRBV2; D gene uncertain. The V end lost 3 bases, the J end lost 4 bases, and 6 bases lay between the germline ends. CDR1 SNHLY and CDR2 FYNNEI come from the germline V gene. The CDR3 length is 12 residues. Full variable domain (missing parts from reference TRBV2 and TRBJ1-2): EPEVTQTPSHQVTQMGQEVILRCVPISNHLYFYWYRQILGQKVEFLVSFYNNEISEKSEIFDDQFSVERPDGSNFTLKIRSTKLEDSAMYFCASSEGSYGYTFGSGTRLTVV.

This chain joins TRBV2 and TRBJ2-2, with D possibly matching TRBD1 (5 bases). Trimming removed 8 bases at V and 0 bases at J, with 13 bases between. The CDR3 is 15 amino acids. Germline CDR1 is SNHLY and CDR2 is FYNNEI. The CDR3 is CASRSETANTGELFF. The DNA of the CDR3 is TGTGCCAGCCGCTCCGAGACAGCGAACACCGGGGAGCTGTTTTTT.

This clone was detected once. The genes are TRBV6-5 and TRBJ2-7, with D tentatively TRBD1 (5 bases). V lost 0 bases and J lost 1, with 13 bases in between. The CDR3 runs 16 residues. The V gene's germline CDR1 is MNHEY and CDR2 SVGAGI. The CDR3 DNA sequence: TGTGCCAGCAGTTACTCGGCCCAGGGTGTTTCCTACGAGCAGTACTTC. Translated: CASSYSAQGVSYEQYF.

The chain couples TRBV2 to TRBJ1-1, with TRBD1 as a possible D gene (5 bases). The length of the CDR3 is 13 residues. The V gene lost 2 bases and the J gene lost 11 bases, with 15 bases spanning the gap. CDR1 and CDR2 from the germline V gene are SNHLY and FYNNEI. The CDR3 DNA reads TGTGCCAGCAGTGAATTCGGGACTGTAGTCGCTTTCTTT. As protein: CASSEFGTVVAFF.